These 25 T cell receptor beta chains share one sample of origin, sequenced in a study of naive CD8 T cells in extremely preterm neonates. The protocol was immunoSEQ multiplex PCR, while the TCRdb copy is restricted to in-frame clones and leaves out a portion. This table holds around 4,600 clones, 98% found once. The sequenced material came from naive CD8+ T cells from blood. The source of these receptors is a human donor in good health.

The chain has TRBV7-9 and TRBJ2-7; the match to TRBD2 covers 8 bases. The germline CDR1 and CDR2 sequences are SEHNR and FQNEAQ (reference sequence). The CDR3 runs 15 residues. Trimming cost V 5 bases and J 5 bases; bases outside gene matches: 11. The CDR3 region is CASSPSGRWEDEQYF. DNA of the CDR3: TGTGCCAGCAGCCCCAGCGGGAGATGGGAGGACGAGCAGTACTTC.

CDR3 in DNA: TGTGCCAGCAGCCGAAGGGGGGGGATGGATCAGCCCCAGCATTTT. Its protein product is CASSRRGGMDQPQHF. V gene TRBV7-2 combines with J gene TRBJ1-5; perhaps TRBD1 as D (6 bases). Trimming pared 5 bases from V and 5 bases from J, leaving 16 bases between. The germline gives CDR1 SGHTA, CDR2 FQGNSA. CDR3 size: 15 residues.

This CDR3 reads CAWSVARGTGGNEQYF. The DNA for the CDR3 is TGTGCCTGGAGTGTAGCCCGGGGGACAGGGGGGAACGAGCAGTACTTC. The V gene is TRBV30, the J gene TRBJ2-7; 11 bases line up with TRBD1. Per the germline V gene, CDR1 is GTSNPN and CDR2 is SVGIG (reference sequence). J lost 5 bases, V lost 0 bases, and 9 bases had no gene match. The CDR3 has 16 amino acids.

The chain couples TRBV27 to TRBJ1-5; 7 positions match TRBD1. J gave up 5 bases and V 6 bases, and 7 bases lay outside the gene matches. The CDR3 totals 14 residues. Germline CDR1 MNHEY, CDR2 SMNVEV (reference sequence). CDR3: CASSSTGVDQPQHF. The CDR3 DNA reads TGTGCCAGCAGCTCAACAGGGGTTGATCAGCCCCAGCATTTT.

The genes are TRBV7-9 and TRBJ2-3; D might be TRBD2 (5 bases). Trimming took off 10 bases at V and 1 base at J, with 15 bases between the two ends. This CDR3 contains 14 residues. Germline CDR1 is SEHNR and CDR2 is FQNEAQ (reference sequence). CDR3 residues: CATLHGLRTDTQYF. For the CDR3, the DNA is TGTGCCACCCTCCATGGACTCCGCACAGATACGCAGTATTTT.

The DNA of the CDR3 is TGCGCCAGCAGCCAAGATTTGGTAACTCGGAGCTCCTACAATGAGCAGTTCTTC. Protein: CASSQDLVTRSSYNEQFF. The chain uses TRBV4-1 and TRBJ2-1; no reliable D call. This CDR3 comprises 18 residues. V was pared by 0 bases and J by 0 bases, with 15 bases between. Per germline, CDR1 MGHRA and CDR2 YSYEKL.

This clone was seen just once. This chain uses TRBV29-1 with TRBJ2-1; the D is unclear. Trimming removed 1 base from V and 3 bases from J, with 4 bases in between. CDR1 is SQVTM and CDR2 is ANQGSEA in the germline V gene. The CDR3 contains 12 residues. The CDR3 reads CSVEANYNEQFF. Written as DNA, the CDR3 is TGCAGCGTTGAAGCCAACTACAATGAGCAGTTCTTC.

The chain employs TRBV7-9 and TRBJ1-2, with D tentatively TRBD1 (5 bases). V was trimmed by 1 base and J by 2 bases, leaving 8 bases between them. Germline CDR1 reads SEHNR; CDR2 reads FQNEAQ (reference sequence). The CDR3 totals 14 residues. The CDR3 DNA reads TGTGCCAGCAGCTTAGTCGACAGCAACTATGGCTACACCTTC. It codes for CASSLVDSNYGYTF.

This rearrangement joins TRBV7-9 to TRBJ1-2; 7 bases are a match to TRBD1. Looked up from germline, CDR1 is SEHNR and CDR2 is FQNEAQ (reference sequence). V shed 6 bases, J shed 2 bases, and the junction held 3 bases outside the gene matches. The CDR3 spans 13 residues. DNA of the CDR3: TGTGCCAGCAGTTTGGGACAGAACTATGGCTACACCTTC. Amino acid sequence: CASSLGQNYGYTF.

The rearrangement joins TRBV2 to TRBJ2-5, with TRBD2 matching over 8 bases. CDR1 SNHLY and CDR2 FYNNEI come from the germline V gene. This CDR3 is 16 amino acids long. The trim removed 6 bases at V and 5 bases at J, leaving 14 bases unmatched. The CDR3 sequence is CASRRGSGSRLETQYF. The CDR3 DNA reads TGTGCCAGCAGACGGGGGAGCGGGAGTAGGTTGGAGACCCAGTACTTC.

The chain couples TRBV29-1 to TRBJ2-1, with TRBD2 matching over 7 bases. The CDR3 runs 14 residues. The germline CDR1 and CDR2 sequences are SQVTM and ANQGSEA. After removal of 6 bases from V and 12 bases from J, the junction contained 17 bases not matched to a gene. CDR3 DNA: TGCAGCGTCAGGGACTACCAAAGGGAGTGGGGGCAGTTCTTC. Translating it yields CSVRDYQREWGQFF.

This sequence joins TRBV30 and TRBJ2-3; a possible D gene is TRBD1 (6 bases). Germline-derived CDR1 and CDR2 are GTSNPN and SVGIG (reference sequence). This CDR3 is 13 amino acids long. The ends were cut back, 5 bases at V and 6 bases at J, with 15 bases in the middle. CDR3 region: CAWDRGGADTQYF. In DNA form, the CDR3 reads TGTGCCTGGGACAGAGGGGGAGCGGATACGCAGTATTTT.

V usage is TRBV2 and J usage is TRBJ2-7; 9 bases map to TRBD2. The length of the CDR3 is 16 residues. CDR1 is SNHLY and CDR2 is FYNNEI in the germline V gene. Trimming cost V 6 bases and J 2 bases; bases outside gene matches: 11. This chain's CDR3 is CASRPLPGTSPYEQYF. The CDR3 bases are TGTGCCAGCAGGCCCCTCCCCGGGACTAGCCCCTACGAGCAGTACTTC.

This clone appeared a single time. The chain employs TRBV28 and TRBJ2-5; TRBD1 might be the D (5 bases). The CDR3 consists of 15 residues. Germline V gene sequence: CDR1 MDHEN, CDR2 SYDVKM. V was trimmed by 4 bases and J by 2 bases, leaving 14 bases between them. CDR3 protein: CASSSVRVRQETQYF. As DNA, the CDR3 is TGTGCCAGCAGTTCAGTCAGGGTCAGACAAGAGACCCAGTACTTC. The full variable domain, rest sourced from reference TRBV28 and TRBJ2-5, is DVKVTQSSRYLVKRTGEKVFLECVQDMDHENMFWYRQDPGLGLRLIYFSYDVKMKEKGDIPEGYSVSREKKERFSLILESASTNQTSMYLCASSSVRVRQETQYFGPGTRLLVL.

This chain uses TRBV4-1 with TRBJ2-1; D is undetermined. V lost 1 base and J lost 0, with 7 bases in between. This CDR3 contains 15 residues. Germline CDR1 MGHRA, CDR2 YSYEKL. The CDR3 nucleotides are TGCGCCAGCAGCCAAGCCTATAGCTCCTACAATGAGCAGTTCTTC. Its protein product is CASSQAYSSYNEQFF.

The chain uses TRBV27 and TRBJ2-1; 10 nucleotides match TRBD2. This CDR3 comprises 16 residues. Germline CDR1 is MNHEY and CDR2 is SMNVEV (reference sequence). The ends lost 6 bases at V and 4 bases at J; junction bases unmatched: 9. The CDR3 nucleotides read TGTGCCAGCAGAAGTACTAGCGGGAATAGTTACAATGAGCAGTTCTTC. Translating it yields CASRSTSGNSYNEQFF.

V is TRBV5-1 and J is TRBJ2-7; 10 bases align to TRBD2. The CDR3 loop spans 16 amino acids. J gave up 4 bases and V 3 bases, and 10 bases lay outside the gene matches. Germline CDR1 is SGHRS and CDR2 is YFSETQ. CDR3 in amino acids: CASSSLFSGREYEQYF. The CDR3, as DNA: TGCGCCAGCAGCTCGCTCTTCAGCGGGAGGGAGTACGAGCAGTACTTC. Variable domain in full (rest from reference TRBV5-1 and TRBJ2-7): KAGVTQTPRYLIKTRGQQVTLSCSPISGHRSVSWYQQTPGQGLQFLFEYFSETQRNKGNFPGRFSGRQFSNSRSEMNVSTLELGDSALYLCASSSLFSGREYEQYFGPGTRLTVT.

For this clone: At one end the junction does not follow the germline gene, possibly because of a read error. This chain connects TRBV27 to TRBJ2-2, with D possibly TRBD2 on 5 matching bases. The CDR3 covers 13 residues. CDR1 is MNHEY and CDR2 is SMNVEV in the germline V gene (reference sequence). This CDR3 reads CASTNYNTGKLFF. CDR3 sequence (DNA): TGTGCCAGCACCAACTATAACACCGGGAAGCTGTTTTTT.

The chain combines TRBV11-2 with TRBJ2-7; TRBD2 matches at 9 bases. Germline V gene data show CDR1 as SGHAT and CDR2 as FQNNGV. Unmatched junction bases numbered 6, after V lost 3 bases and J lost 3 bases. The CDR3 consists of 15 residues. In nucleotides, the CDR3 is TGTGCCAGCAGCTTCGAGGCGGGAGGGTTCTACGAGCAGTACTTC. Translated: CASSFEAGGFYEQYF.

The chain couples TRBV7-3 to TRBJ2-1; 7 positions agree with TRBD1. This CDR3 is built from 12 residues. V gave up 4 bases and J gave up 7 bases; unmatched junction bases: 1. Germline CDR1 SGHTA, CDR2 FQGTGA. This CDR3 is CASSSGGNEQFF. CDR3 sequence (DNA): TGTGCCAGCAGCTCAGGGGGAAATGAGCAGTTCTTC.

The J gene is TRBJ2-5, the V gene TRBV27; tentatively, D is TRBD1 (5 bases). V was shortened by 1 base and J by 1 base, with 13 bases between the two germline ends. The CDR3 extends over 16 amino acids. Germline values: CDR1 MNHEY, CDR2 SMNVEV (reference sequence). CDR3: CASSLFPRDSQETQYF. Written as DNA, the CDR3 is TGTGCCAGCAGTTTATTCCCTCGCGACAGCCAAGAGACCCAGTACTTC.

The V call is TRBV30, the J call TRBJ2-7; 8 bases are a match to TRBD1. Per germline, CDR1 GTSNPN and CDR2 SVGIG (reference sequence). The trim removed 0 bases at V and 2 bases at J, leaving 6 bases unmatched. The CDR3 is made up of 15 amino acids. The CDR3 nucleotides are TGTGCCTGGAGTGTACGCGACAGGGGAACCTACGAGCAGTACTTC. Translating gives CAWSVRDRGTYEQYF.

DNA of the CDR3: TGTGCCAGCAGCTCAACCGGACAGGGAGGAGAGACCCAGTACTTC. Translated, it gives CASSSTGQGGETQYF. V gene TRBV7-3 combines with J gene TRBJ2-5, with 8 bases that match TRBD1. V trimming: 4 bases; J trimming: 4 bases; junction bases outside the gene matches: 8. Germline values: CDR1 SGHTA, CDR2 FQGTGA. The CDR3 contains 15 residues.

J is TRBJ2-7 and V is TRBV19; 9 bases are shared with TRBD1. CDR3 length equals 13 residues. Losses at the gene ends were 5 bases for V and 6 bases for J; bases not matched to a gene: 5. Germline CDR1 LNHDA, CDR2 SQIVND (reference sequence). This chain's CDR3 is CASSRTGGSEQYF. The CDR3 DNA follows: TGTGCCAGTAGTCGCACAGGGGGCAGCGAGCAGTACTTC. The whole variable domain, filled in from reference TRBV19 and TRBJ2-7, reads DGGITQSPKYLFRKEGQNVTLSCEQNLNHDAMYWYRQDPGQGLRLIYYSQIVNDFQKGDIAEGYSVSREKKESFPLTVTSAQKNPTAFYLCASSRTGGSEQYFGPGTRLTVT.

This rearrangement joins TRBV11-2 to TRBJ2-7; 8 bases are shared with TRBD1. The J segment lost 4 bases and the V segment lost 1 base, leaving 3 bases of the junction unmatched. Germline CDR1 SGHAT, CDR2 FQNNGV. This CDR3 contains 14 residues. This chain's CDR3 is CASSLGTGWYEQYF. The DNA of the CDR3 is TGTGCCAGCAGCTTAGGGACAGGGTGGTACGAGCAGTACTTC.